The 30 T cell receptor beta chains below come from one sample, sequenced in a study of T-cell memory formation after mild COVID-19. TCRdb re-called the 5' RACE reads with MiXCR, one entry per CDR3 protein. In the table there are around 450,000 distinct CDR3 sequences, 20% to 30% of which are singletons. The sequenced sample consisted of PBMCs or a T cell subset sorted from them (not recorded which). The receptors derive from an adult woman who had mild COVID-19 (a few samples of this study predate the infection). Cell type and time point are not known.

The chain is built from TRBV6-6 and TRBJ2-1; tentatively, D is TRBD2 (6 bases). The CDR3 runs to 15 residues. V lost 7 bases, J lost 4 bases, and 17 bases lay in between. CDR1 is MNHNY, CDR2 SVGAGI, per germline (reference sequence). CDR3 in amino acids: CASNLGGGEYNEQFF. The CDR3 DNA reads TGTGCCAGCAATCTAGGAGGAGGGGAGTACAATGAGCAGTTCTTC.

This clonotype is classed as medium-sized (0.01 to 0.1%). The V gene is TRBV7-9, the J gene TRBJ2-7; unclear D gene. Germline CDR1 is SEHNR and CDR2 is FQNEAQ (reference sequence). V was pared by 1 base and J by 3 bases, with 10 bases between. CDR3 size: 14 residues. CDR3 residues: CASSLVLTDYEQYF. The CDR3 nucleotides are TGTGCCAGCAGCTTAGTTTTAACAGACTACGAGCAGTACTTC. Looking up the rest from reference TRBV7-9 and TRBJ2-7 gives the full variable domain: DTGVSQNPRHKITKRGQNVTFRCDPISEHNRLYWYRQTLGQGPEFLTYFQNEAQLEKSRLLSDRFSAERPKGSFSTLEIQRTEQGDSAMYLCASSLVLTDYEQYFGPGTRLTVT.

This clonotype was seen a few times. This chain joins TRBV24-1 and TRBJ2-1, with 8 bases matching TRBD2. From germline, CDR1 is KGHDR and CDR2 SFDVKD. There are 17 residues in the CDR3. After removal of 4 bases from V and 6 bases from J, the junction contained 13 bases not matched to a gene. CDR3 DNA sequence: TGTGCCACCAGTGACCGGACTAGCCGAGGAGGGGTCAATGAGCAGTTCTTC. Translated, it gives CATSDRTSRGGVNEQFF.

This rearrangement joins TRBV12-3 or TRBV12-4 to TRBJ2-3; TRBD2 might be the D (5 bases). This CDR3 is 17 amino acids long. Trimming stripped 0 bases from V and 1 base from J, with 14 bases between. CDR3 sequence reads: CASSLAPGRSGTDTQYF. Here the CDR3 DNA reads TGTGCCAGCAGTTTAGCGCCGGGAAGATCCGGCACAGATACGCAGTATTTT.

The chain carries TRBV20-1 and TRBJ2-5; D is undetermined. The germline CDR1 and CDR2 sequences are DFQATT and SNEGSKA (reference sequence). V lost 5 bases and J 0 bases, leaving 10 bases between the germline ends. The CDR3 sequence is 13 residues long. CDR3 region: CSAGLGNQETQYF. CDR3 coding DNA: TGCAGTGCTGGTCTAGGTAACCAAGAGACCCAGTACTTC.

This CDR3 reads CASSLGFQTEAFF. CDR3 in DNA: TGTGCCAGCAGCTTGGGGTTTCAGACTGAAGCTTTCTTT. The chain has TRBV5-6 and TRBJ1-1; no clear D. Germline CDR1 reads SGHDT; CDR2 reads YYEEEE. V was clipped by 0 bases and J by 5 bases, with 8 bases between them. This CDR3 spans 13 amino acids. Together with reference TRBV5-6 and TRBJ1-1, the CDR3 gives the full variable domain: DAGVTQSPTHLIKTRGQQVTLRCSPKSGHDTVSWYQQALGQGPQFIFQYYEEEERQRGNFPDRFSGHQFPNYSSELNVNALLLGDSALYLCASSLGFQTEAFFGQGTRLTVV.

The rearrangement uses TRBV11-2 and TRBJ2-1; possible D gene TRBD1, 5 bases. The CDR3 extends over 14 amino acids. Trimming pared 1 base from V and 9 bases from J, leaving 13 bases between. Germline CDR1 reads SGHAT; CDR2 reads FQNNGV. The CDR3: CASSLVRLRGEQFF. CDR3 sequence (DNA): TGTGCCAGCAGCTTAGTCAGACTTAGGGGTGAGCAGTTCTTC.

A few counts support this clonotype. CDR3 residues: CASSSEFRGQETQYF. The CDR3 DNA sequence: TGCGCCAGCAGCTCTGAATTCAGGGGCCAAGAGACCCAGTACTTC. The gene calls are TRBV5-1 and TRBJ2-5; tentative D call: TRBD1 (6 bases). The germline CDR1 and CDR2 sequences are SGHRS and YFSETQ. V dropped 3 bases and J dropped 1 base, with 13 bases sitting between them. CDR3 length: 15 residues.

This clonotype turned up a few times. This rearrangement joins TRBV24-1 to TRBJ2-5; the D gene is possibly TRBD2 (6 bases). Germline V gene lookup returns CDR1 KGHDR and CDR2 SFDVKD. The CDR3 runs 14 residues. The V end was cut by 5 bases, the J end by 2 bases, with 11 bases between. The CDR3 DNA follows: TGTGCCACCAGTGGCGGGACGTTACAAGAGACCCAGTACTTC. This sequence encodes CATSGGTLQETQYF.

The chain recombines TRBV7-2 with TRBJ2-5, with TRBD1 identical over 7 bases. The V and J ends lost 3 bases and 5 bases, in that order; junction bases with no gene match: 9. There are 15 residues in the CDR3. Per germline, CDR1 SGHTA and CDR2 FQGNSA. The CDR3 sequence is CASSFFRQGGETQYF. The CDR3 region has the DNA TGTGCCAGCAGCTTTTTCCGACAGGGCGGTGAGACCCAGTACTTC.

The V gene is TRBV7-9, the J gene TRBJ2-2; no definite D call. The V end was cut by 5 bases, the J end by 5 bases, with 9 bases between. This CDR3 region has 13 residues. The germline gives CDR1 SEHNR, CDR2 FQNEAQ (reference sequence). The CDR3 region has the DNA TGTGCCAGCAGCCCCACTGCTACCGGGGAGCTGTTTTTT. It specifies CASSPTATGELFF.

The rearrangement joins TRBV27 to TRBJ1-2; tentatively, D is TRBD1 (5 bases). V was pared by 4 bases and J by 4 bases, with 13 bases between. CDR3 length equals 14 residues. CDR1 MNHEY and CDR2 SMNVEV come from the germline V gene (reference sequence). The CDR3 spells CASSWGLGTYGYTF. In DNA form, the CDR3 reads TGTGCCAGCAGTTGGGGGTTGGGCACCTATGGCTACACCTTC.

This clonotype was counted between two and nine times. CDR3 protein: CASSLGVEGGEQYF. The CDR3 DNA follows: TGTGCCAGCAGCTTAGGTGTCGAGGGTGGAGAGCAGTACTTC. The rearrangement links TRBV7-8 to TRBJ2-7; D perhaps matches TRBD2 (5 bases). CDR1 and CDR2 from the germline V gene are SGHVS and FQNEAQ. The CDR3 loop spans 14 amino acids. V was pared by 1 base and J by 7 bases, with 14 bases between.

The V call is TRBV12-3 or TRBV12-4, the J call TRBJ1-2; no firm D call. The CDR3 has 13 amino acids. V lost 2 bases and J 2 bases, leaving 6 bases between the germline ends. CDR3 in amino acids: CASSLKVNYGYTF. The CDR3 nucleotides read TGTGCCAGCAGTTTAAAAGTAAACTATGGCTACACCTTC.

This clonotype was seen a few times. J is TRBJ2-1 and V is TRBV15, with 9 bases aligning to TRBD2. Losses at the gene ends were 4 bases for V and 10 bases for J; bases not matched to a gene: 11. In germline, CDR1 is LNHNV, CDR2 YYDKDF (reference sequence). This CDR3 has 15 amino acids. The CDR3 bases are TGTGCCACCAGCAACGGGCGGGGGGGAGTCAGGGAGCAGTTCTTC. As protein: CATSNGRGGVREQFF.

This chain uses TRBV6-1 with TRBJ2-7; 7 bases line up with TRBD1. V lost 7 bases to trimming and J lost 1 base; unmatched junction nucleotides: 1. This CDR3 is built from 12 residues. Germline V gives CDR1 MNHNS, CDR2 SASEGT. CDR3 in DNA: TGTGCCAGCAAGACAGGGTCCTACGAGCAGTACTTC. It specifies CASKTGSYEQYF.

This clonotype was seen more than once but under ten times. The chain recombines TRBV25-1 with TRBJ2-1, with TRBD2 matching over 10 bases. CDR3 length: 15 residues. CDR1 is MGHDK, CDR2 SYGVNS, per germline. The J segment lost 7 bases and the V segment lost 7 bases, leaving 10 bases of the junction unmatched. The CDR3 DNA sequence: TGTGCCAGCATTGGAGCGGGAGGGCCGTGGAATGAGCAGTTCTTC. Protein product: CASIGAGGPWNEQFF.

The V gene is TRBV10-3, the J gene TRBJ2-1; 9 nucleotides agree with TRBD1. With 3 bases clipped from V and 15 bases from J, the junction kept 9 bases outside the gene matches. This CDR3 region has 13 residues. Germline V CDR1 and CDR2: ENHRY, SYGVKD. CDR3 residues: CAISEAGTGRRFF. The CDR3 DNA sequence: TGTGCCATCAGTGAAGCCGGGACAGGGAGGAGGTTCTTC.

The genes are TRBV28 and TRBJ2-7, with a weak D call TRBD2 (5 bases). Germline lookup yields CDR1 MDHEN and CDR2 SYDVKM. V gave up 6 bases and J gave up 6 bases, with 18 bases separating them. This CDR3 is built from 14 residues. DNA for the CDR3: TGTGCCAGCAGCCCGGACTCCCCAAAGAGCGAGCAGTACTTC. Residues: CASSPDSPKSEQYF.

The CDR3 sequence is CASSLINDYEQYF. CDR3 DNA: TGTGCCAGCAGCTTAATCAACGACTACGAGCAGTACTTC. V and J are TRBV7-9 and TRBJ2-7, with D uncertain. Germline CDR1 SEHNR, CDR2 FQNEAQ (reference sequence). V was shortened by 2 bases and J by 3 bases, with 8 bases between the two germline ends. The CDR3 runs 13 residues.

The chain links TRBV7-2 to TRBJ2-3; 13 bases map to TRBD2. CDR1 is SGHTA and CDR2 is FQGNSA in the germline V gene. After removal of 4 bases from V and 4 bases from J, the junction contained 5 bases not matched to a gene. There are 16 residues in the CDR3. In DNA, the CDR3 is TGTGCCAGCAGCTCCCGACTAGCGGGAGGACCAGATACGCAGTATTTT. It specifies CASSSRLAGGPDTQYF.

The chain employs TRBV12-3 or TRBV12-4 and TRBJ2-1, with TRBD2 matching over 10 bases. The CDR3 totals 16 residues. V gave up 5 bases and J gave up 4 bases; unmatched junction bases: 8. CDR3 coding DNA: TGTGCCAGCAGTGGCGCTAGCGGGAGCGGGTACAATGAGCAGTTCTTC. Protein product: CASSGASGSGYNEQFF.

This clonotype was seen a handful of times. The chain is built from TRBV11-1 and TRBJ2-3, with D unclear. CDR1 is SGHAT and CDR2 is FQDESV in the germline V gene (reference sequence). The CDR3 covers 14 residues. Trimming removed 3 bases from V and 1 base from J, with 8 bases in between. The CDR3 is CASSFSAGTDTQYF. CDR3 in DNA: TGTGCCAGCAGCTTTTCTGCGGGCACAGATACGCAGTATTTT. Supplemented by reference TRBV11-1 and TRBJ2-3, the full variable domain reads EAEVAQSPRYKITEKSQAVAFWCDPISGHATLYWYRQILGQGPELLVQFQDESVVDDSQLPKDRFSAERLKGVDSTLKIQPAELGDSAMYLCASSFSAGTDTQYFGPGTRLTVL.

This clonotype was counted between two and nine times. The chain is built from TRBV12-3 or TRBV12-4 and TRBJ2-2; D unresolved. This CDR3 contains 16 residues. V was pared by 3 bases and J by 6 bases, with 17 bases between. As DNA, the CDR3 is TGTGCCAGCAGTTTGGCTCTTGTGGCGGTTTCCGGGGAGCTGTTTTTT. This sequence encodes CASSLALVAVSGELFF.

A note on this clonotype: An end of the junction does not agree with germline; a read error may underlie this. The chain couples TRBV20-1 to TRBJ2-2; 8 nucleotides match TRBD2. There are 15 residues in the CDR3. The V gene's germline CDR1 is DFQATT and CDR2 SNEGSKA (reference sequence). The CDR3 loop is CSARVTSGYSGELFF. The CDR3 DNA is TGCAGTGCGAGAGTCACTAGCGGTTACTCTGGGGAGCTGTTTTTT.

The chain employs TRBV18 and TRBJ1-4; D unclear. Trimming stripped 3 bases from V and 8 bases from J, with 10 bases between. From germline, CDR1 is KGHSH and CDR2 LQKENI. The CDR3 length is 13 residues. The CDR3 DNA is TGTGCCAGCTCACCCGGGGTGGAAGAAAAACTGTTTTTT. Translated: CASSPGVEEKLFF.

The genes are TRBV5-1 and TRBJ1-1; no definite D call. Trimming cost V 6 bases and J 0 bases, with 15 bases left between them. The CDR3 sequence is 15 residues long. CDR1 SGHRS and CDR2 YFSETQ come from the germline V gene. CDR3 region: CASTPAGVMNTEAFF. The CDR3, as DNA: TGCGCCAGCACCCCGGCTGGGGTGATGAACACTGAAGCTTTCTTT.

The DNA for the CDR3 is TGTGCCAGCAGTTTAAGGGCGCGGGTTTCAGGCTACACCTTC. The encoded protein is CASSLRARVSGYTF. This chain links TRBV12-3 or TRBV12-4 with TRBJ1-2; the D is unclear. Trimming removed 2 bases at V and 8 bases at J, with 15 bases between. This CDR3 has 14 residues.

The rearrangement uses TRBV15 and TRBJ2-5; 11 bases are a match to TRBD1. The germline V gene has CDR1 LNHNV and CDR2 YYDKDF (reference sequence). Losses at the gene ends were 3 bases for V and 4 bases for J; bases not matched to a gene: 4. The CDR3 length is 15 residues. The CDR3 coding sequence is TGTGCCACCAGCAGGGACAGGGGGCTGGGAGAGACCCAGTACTTC. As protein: CATSRDRGLGETQYF.

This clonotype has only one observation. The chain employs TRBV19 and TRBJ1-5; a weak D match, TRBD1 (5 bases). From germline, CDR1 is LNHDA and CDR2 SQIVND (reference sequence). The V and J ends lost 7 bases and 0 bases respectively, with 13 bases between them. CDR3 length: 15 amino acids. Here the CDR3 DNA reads TGTGCCAGTAAGGATTCGCAGGGTAGCAATCAGCCCCAGCATTTT. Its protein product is CASKDSQGSNQPQHF.